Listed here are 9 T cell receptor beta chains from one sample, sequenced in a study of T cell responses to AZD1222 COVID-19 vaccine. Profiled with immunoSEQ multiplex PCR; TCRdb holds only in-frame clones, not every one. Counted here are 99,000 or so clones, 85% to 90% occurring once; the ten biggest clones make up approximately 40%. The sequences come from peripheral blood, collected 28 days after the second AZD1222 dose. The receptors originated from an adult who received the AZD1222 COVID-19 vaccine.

This CDR3 is CASSVRTGVGTDTQYF. CDR3 sequence (DNA): TGTGCCAGTAGCGTTCGGACAGGGGTGGGCACAGATACGCAGTATTTT. The chain is built from TRBV19 and TRBJ2-3; 9 bases map to TRBD1. This CDR3 is built from 16 residues. With 6 bases clipped from V and 1 base from J, the junction kept 8 bases outside the gene matches. Germline V CDR1 and CDR2: LNHDA, SQIVND (reference sequence). Full variable domain (remainder filled in from reference TRBV19 and TRBJ2-3): DGGITQSPKYLFRKEGQNVTLSCEQNLNHDAMYWYRQDPGQGLRLIYYSQIVNDFQKGDIAEGYSVSREKKESFPLTVTSAQKNPTAFYLCASSVRTGVGTDTQYFGPGTRLTVL.

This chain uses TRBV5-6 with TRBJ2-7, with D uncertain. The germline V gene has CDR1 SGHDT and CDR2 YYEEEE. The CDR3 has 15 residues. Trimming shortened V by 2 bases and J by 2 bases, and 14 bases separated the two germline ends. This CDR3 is CASSLRSVPTYEQYF. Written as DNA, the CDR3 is TGTGCCAGCAGCTTAAGGAGCGTACCGACCTACGAGCAGTACTTC.

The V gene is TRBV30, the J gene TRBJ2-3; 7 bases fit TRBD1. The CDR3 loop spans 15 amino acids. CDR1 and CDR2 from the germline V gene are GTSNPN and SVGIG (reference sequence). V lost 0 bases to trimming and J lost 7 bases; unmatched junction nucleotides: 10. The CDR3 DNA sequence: TGTGCCTGGAGTGTACGGGGACAGCAGCGAAATACGCAGTATTTT. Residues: CAWSVRGQQRNTQYF.

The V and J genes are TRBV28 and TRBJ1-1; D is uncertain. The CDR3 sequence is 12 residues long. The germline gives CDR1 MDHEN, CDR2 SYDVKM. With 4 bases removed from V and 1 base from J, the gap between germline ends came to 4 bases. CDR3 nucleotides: TGTGCCAGCAGTTGGGGGAACACTGAAGCTTTCTTT. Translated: CASSWGNTEAFF. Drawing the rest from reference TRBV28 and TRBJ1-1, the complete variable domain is DVKVTQSSRYLVKRTGEKVFLECVQDMDHENMFWYRQDPGLGLRLIYFSYDVKMKEKGDIPEGYSVSREKKERFSLILESASTNQTSMYLCASSWGNTEAFFGQGTRLTVV.

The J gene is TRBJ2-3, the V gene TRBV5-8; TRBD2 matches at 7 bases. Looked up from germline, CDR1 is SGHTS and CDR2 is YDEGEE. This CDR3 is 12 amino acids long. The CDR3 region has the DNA TGTGCGGGGGGGGAGGCCACAGATACGCAGTATTTT. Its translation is CAGGEATDTQYF. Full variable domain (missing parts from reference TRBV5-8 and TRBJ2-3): EAGVTQSPTHLIKTRGQQATLRCSPISGHTSVYWYQQALGLGLQFLLWYDEGEERNRGNFPPRFSGRQFPNYSSELNVNALELEDSALYLCAGGEATDTQYFGPGTRLTVL.

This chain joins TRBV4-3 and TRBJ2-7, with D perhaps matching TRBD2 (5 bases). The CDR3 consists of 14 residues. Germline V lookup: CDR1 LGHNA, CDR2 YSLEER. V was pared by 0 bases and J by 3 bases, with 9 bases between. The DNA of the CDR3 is TGCGCCAGCAGCCAAGAGGGAGCCAACTACGAGCAGTACTTC. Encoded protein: CASSQEGANYEQYF.

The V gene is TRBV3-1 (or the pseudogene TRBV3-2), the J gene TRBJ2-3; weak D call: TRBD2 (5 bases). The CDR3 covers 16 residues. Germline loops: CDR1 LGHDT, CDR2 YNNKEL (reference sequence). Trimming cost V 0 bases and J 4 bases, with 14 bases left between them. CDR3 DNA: TGTGCCAGCAGCCAAGAGAAACTAGGAGGTCCAGATACGCAGTATTTT. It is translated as CASSQEKLGGPDTQYF.

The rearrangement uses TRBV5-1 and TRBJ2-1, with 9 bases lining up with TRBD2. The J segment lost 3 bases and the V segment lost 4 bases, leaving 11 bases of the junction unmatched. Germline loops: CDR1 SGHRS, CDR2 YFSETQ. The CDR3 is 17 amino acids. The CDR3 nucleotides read TGCGCCAGCAGCCCCGGCGATAGCGGGGGCCTCTACAATGAGCAGTTCTTC. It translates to CASSPGDSGGLYNEQFF.

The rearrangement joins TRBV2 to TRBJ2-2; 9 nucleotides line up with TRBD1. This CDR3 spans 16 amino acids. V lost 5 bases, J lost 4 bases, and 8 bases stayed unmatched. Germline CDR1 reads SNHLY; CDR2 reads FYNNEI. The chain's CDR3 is CASSRGQGPTTGELFF. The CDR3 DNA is TGTGCCAGCAGTCGCGGACAGGGGCCCACCACCGGGGAGCTGTTTTTT.